This entry lists 28 T cell receptor beta chains sequenced from one sample in a study of human T cells and chemical hapten exposure. Time point given: patch test 1, 2 weeks after DPC sensitization. Treatment meaning: therapeutic diphenylcyclopropenone sensitization with weekly scalp DPC. Each CDR3 protein gets one entry after TCRdb re-called the RACE reads with MiXCR. The sample comprises fewer than 400,000 distinct CDR3 sequences, around 7% of which are singletons, and roughly 7.9% rests with the top ten. The material sequenced was whole blood, taken in connection with sensitization to the hapten diphenylcyclopropenone (DPC). These receptors were collected from a woman in her late teens or twenties with alopecia areata. Some clones in this sample may be carry-over from other donors' samples.

This chain joins TRBV27 and TRBJ1-1, with D possibly matching TRBD1 (6 bases). Trimming removed 7 bases at V and 5 bases at J, with 8 bases between. Germline V gene sequence: CDR1 MNHEY, CDR2 SMNVEV (reference sequence). The CDR3 is 11 amino acids. The CDR3 spells CASTDRTEAFF. DNA of the CDR3: TGTGCCAGCACCGACAGGACTGAAGCTTTCTTT.

In this sample, this clonotype turned up many times. The chain recombines TRBV5-1 with TRBJ2-5; 12 bases fit TRBD1. Germline V CDR1 and CDR2: SGHRS, YFSETQ. The CDR3 has 15 residues. The J segment lost 9 bases and the V segment lost 3 bases, leaving 9 bases of the junction unmatched. CDR3 amino acids: CASSYGTGGAKAQYF. CDR3 bases: TGCGCCAGCAGCTACGGGACAGGGGGCGCGAAGGCCCAGTACTTC.

This clonotype was counted many times. The rearrangement links TRBV5-1 to TRBJ2-2; the D call may be TRBD1 or TRBD2 (5 bases each). The CDR3 spans 16 residues. Germline loops: CDR1 SGHRS, CDR2 YFSETQ. Trimming took 3 bases from V and 4 from J, leaving 16 bases between them. CDR3 coding DNA: TGCGCCAGCAGCTGGCGCAGGGAGTCGGGCACCGGGGAGCTGTTTTTT. This encodes CASSWRRESGTGELFF.

The V gene is TRBV7-8, the J gene TRBJ1-1, with 8 bases fitting TRBD1. CDR1 and CDR2 from the germline V gene are SGHVS and FQNEAQ. The ends lost 4 bases at V and 3 bases at J; junction bases unmatched: 7. CDR3 length: 15 amino acids. The CDR3 nucleotides are TGTGCCAGCAGCTCGCGGAGGACAGGGCACACTGAAGCTTTCTTT. Translating gives CASSSRRTGHTEAFF.

This clonotype has a handful of counts. The chain links TRBV27 to TRBJ2-6; D may be TRBD1 (6 bases). The germline gives CDR1 MNHEY, CDR2 SMNVEV (reference sequence). This CDR3 comprises 18 residues. The germline V and J ends were trimmed by 2 bases and 0 bases, with 14 bases remaining between them. CDR3 amino acids: CASSLMAGVGSGANVLTF. DNA for the CDR3: TGTGCCAGCAGTTTAATGGCAGGGGTGGGCTCTGGGGCCAACGTCCTGACTTTC.

There are many counts of this clonotype. This rearrangement joins TRBV18 to TRBJ2-7; weak D call: TRBD1 (6 bases). There are 14 residues in the CDR3. The germline V gene has CDR1 KGHSH and CDR2 LQKENI. Deletions cut 6 bases from V and 1 base from J, with 13 bases between. This CDR3 is CASSHRVPSYEQYF. CDR3 in DNA: TGTGCCAGCTCCCACAGGGTACCGTCCTACGAGCAGTACTTC.

V is TRBV29-1 and J is TRBJ2-7; 7 nucleotides match TRBD1. This CDR3 has 12 residues. V shed 6 bases and J 7 bases; nucleotides not matched to a gene: 9. Germline values: CDR1 SQVTM, CDR2 ANQGSEA. The CDR3 DNA is TGCAGCGTGATCACCCCAGGGGGAGAGCAGTACTTC. Encoded protein: CSVITPGGEQYF.

This clonotype was observed at least ten times. The chain couples TRBV2 to TRBJ2-7, with D possibly being TRBD1 (5 bases). CDR1 SNHLY and CDR2 FYNNEI come from the germline V gene. Trimming stripped 4 bases from V and 6 bases from J, with 7 bases between. This CDR3 contains 11 residues. The CDR3 bases are TGTGCCAGCAGTGGAAGGGGCGAGCAGTACTTC. Encoded protein: CASSGRGEQYF.

This clonotype came up a few times. The chain carries TRBV28 and TRBJ1-5; D gene uncertain. Germline lookup yields CDR1 MDHEN and CDR2 SYDVKM. There are 14 residues in the CDR3. V was trimmed by 11 bases and J by 2 bases, leaving 16 bases between them. CDR3: CAALEGFGNQPQHF. CDR3 nucleotide sequence: TGTGCCGCCCTGGAGGGATTCGGCAATCAGCCCCAGCATTTT.

The table lists this clonotype with many counts. The chain links TRBV4-3 to TRBJ1-2; no firm D call. In germline, CDR1 is LGHNA, CDR2 YSLEER. The CDR3 length is 16 residues. Trimming took 0 bases from V and 3 from J, leaving 14 bases between them. The DNA for the CDR3 is TGCGCCAGCAGCCAAGATGCCCTGGCCGACTACTATGGCTACACCTTC. This encodes CASSQDALADYYGYTF.

This clonotype showed up many times. The V call is TRBV6-5, the J call TRBJ2-7, with D possibly called TRBD1 or TRBD2 (5 bases each). V was trimmed by 5 bases and J by 4 bases, leaving 12 bases between them. This CDR3 has 13 residues. Germline CDR1 and CDR2: MNHEY and SVGAGI. In DNA form, the CDR3 reads TGTGCCAGCAGTACCGGGACGGAATACGAGCAGTACTTC. Translating gives CASSTGTEYEQYF.

This chain uses TRBV19 with TRBJ2-4, with 12 bases that match TRBD2. The CDR3 has 20 amino acids. V lost 4 bases, J lost 0 bases, and 13 bases stayed unmatched. CDR1 LNHDA and CDR2 SQIVND come from the germline V gene (reference sequence). The CDR3 reads CASSTHPSGGGTLAKNIQYF. DNA for the CDR3: TGTGCCAGTAGTACTCATCCTAGCGGGGGGGGAACTTTAGCCAAAAACATTCAGTACTTC. The variable domain in full, completed from reference TRBV19 and TRBJ2-4, reads DGGITQSPKYLFRKEGQNVTLSCEQNLNHDAMYWYRQDPGQGLRLIYYSQIVNDFQKGDIAEGYSVSREKKESFPLTVTSAQKNPTAFYLCASSTHPSGGGTLAKNIQYFGAGTRLSVL.

This clonotype was found many times. The chain links TRBV28 to TRBJ2-3; 14 bases are shared with TRBD2. This CDR3 is 16 amino acids long. Germline-derived CDR1 and CDR2 are MDHEN and SYDVKM. V shed 4 bases, J shed 8 bases, and the junction held 8 bases outside the gene matches. The CDR3 is CASSWTSGGSPLTQYF. CDR3 in DNA: TGTGCCAGCAGTTGGACTAGCGGGGGGTCTCCCCTTACGCAGTATTTT.

This clonotype occurred once. At one end, the junction sequence differs from germline, possibly due to a read error. The rearrangement links TRBV20-1 to TRBJ2-1; 10 bases align to TRBD2. Germline V gene lookup returns CDR1 DFQATT and CDR2 SNEGSKA (reference sequence). The CDR3 runs to 14 residues. This chain's CDR3 is CGASFGTSVNEQFF. CDR3 sequence (DNA): TGCGGTGCTAGTTTCGGGACTAGCGTCAATGAGCAGTTCTTC.

This clonotype was counted at least ten times. The chain carries TRBV29-1 and TRBJ1-1, with a possible D match to TRBD1 (5 bases). The CDR3 extends over 13 amino acids. Germline-derived CDR1 and CDR2 are SQVTM and ANQGSEA. The V end was cut by 5 bases, the J end by 5 bases, with 15 bases between. CDR3 sequence: CSVSQEAQTEAFF. The CDR3 DNA is TGCAGCGTTTCACAGGAGGCCCAGACTGAAGCTTTCTTT. The whole variable domain, filled in from reference TRBV29-1 and TRBJ1-1, reads SAVISQKPSRDICQRGTSLTIQCQVDSQVTMMFWYRQQPGQSLTLIATANQGSEATYESGFVIDKFPISRPNLTFSTLTVSNMSPEDSSIYLCSVSQEAQTEAFFGQGTRLTVV.

This clonotype has a handful of counts. The rearrangement uses TRBV6-2 or TRBV6-3 and TRBJ1-4, with D maybe TRBD1 (5 bases). Trimming removed 5 bases from V and 8 bases from J, with 9 bases in between. This CDR3 region has 12 residues. CDR1 and CDR2 (germline): MNHEY, SVGEGT. Written as DNA, the CDR3 is TGTGCCAGCAGTAAGACAGCAGAAAAACTGTTTTTT. Its translation: CASSKTAEKLFF.

This chain uses TRBV5-4 with TRBJ2-1, with a tentative D call TRBD2 (6 bases). Trimming removed 2 bases from V and 1 base from J, with 34 bases in between. The CDR3 sequence is 23 residues long. Germline V gene sequence: CDR1 SGHNT, CDR2 YYREEE (reference sequence). The CDR3 bases are TGTGCCAGCAGCTTTCTAATAATGACTCCCCCGATTAGAGCCGGAGGGTCCTACAATGAGCAGTTCTTC. Its translation is CASSFLIMTPPIRAGGSYNEQFF. Full variable domain (outside the CDR3, taken from reference TRBV5-4 and TRBJ2-1): ETGVTQSPTHLIKTRGQQVTLRCSSQSGHNTVSWYQQALGQGPQFIFQYYREEENGRGNFPPRFSGLQFPNYSSELNVNALELDDSALYLCASSFLIMTPPIRAGGSYNEQFFGPGTRLTVL.

A few counts support this clonotype. The chain is built from TRBV6-2 or TRBV6-3 and TRBJ2-3, with 7 nucleotides matching TRBD2. This CDR3 has 14 amino acids. V was clipped by 6 bases and J by 6 bases; unmatched bases: 9. The V gene's germline CDR1 is MNHEY and CDR2 SVGEGT. The CDR3 protein is CASSPVGRGDTQYF. The CDR3 DNA is TGTGCCAGCAGCCCCGTAGGGCGGGGGGATACGCAGTATTTT.

This chain joins TRBV4-3 and TRBJ2-1; D not certain. Trimming pared 0 bases from V and 8 bases from J, leaving 8 bases between. Germline-derived CDR1 and CDR2 are LGHNA and YSLEER. The CDR3 has 13 residues. The CDR3 nucleotides are TGCGCCAGCAGCCAAGAAGCGAGTTATGAGCAGTTCTTC. This sequence encodes CASSQEASYEQFF.

This chain uses TRBV9 with TRBJ2-3; D unresolved. V lost 4 bases and J lost 6, with 24 bases in between. The CDR3 loop spans 17 amino acids. Germline V gene lookup returns CDR1 SGDLS and CDR2 YYNGEE. This CDR3 is CASSSRFTTSKSDTQYF. CDR3 nucleotide sequence: TGTGCCAGCAGCTCCCGATTCACGACCTCCAAGTCCGATACGCAGTATTTT.

This clonotype was counted many times. The chain recombines TRBV27 with TRBJ2-7; 8 bases are a match to TRBD2. V dropped 0 bases and J dropped 0; count of bases not matched to a gene: 10. The CDR3 covers 18 residues. CDR1 and CDR2 (germline): MNHEY, SMNVEV (reference sequence). DNA of the CDR3: TGTGCCAGCAGTTTATCGATTCCCTTAGCGGGATACTCCTACGAGCAGTACTTC. Translation gives CASSLSIPLAGYSYEQYF.

This clonotype came up many times. The V and J genes are TRBV6-2 or TRBV6-3 and TRBJ2-3; 9 bases are a match to TRBD1. This CDR3 comprises 16 residues. Germline lookup yields CDR1 MNHEY and CDR2 SVGEGT. V shed 6 bases and J 0 bases; nucleotides not matched to a gene: 7. This CDR3 is CASSRTGGLSTDTQYF. The CDR3 DNA is TGTGCCAGCAGCCGTACAGGGGGCCTTAGCACAGATACGCAGTATTTT.

This clonotype was seen repeatedly, ten times or more. The J gene is TRBJ2-1, the V gene TRBV11-3; 9 bases map to TRBD2. The V gene's germline CDR1 is SGHNT and CDR2 YENEEA. The CDR3 consists of 16 residues. The ends lost 5 bases at V and 4 bases at J; junction bases unmatched: 9. The CDR3 nucleotides read TGTGCCAGCAGCCCCGTTAGCGGGGGAGGGTACAATGAGCAGTTCTTC. It encodes CASSPVSGGGYNEQFF. The full variable domain, completed using reference TRBV11-3 and TRBJ2-1, is EAGVVQSPRYKIIEKKQPVAFWCNPISGHNTLYWYLQNLGQGPELLIRYENEEAVDDSQLPKDRFSAERLKGVDSTLKIQPAELGDSAVYLCASSPVSGGGYNEQFFGPGTRLTVL.

Ten or more counts support this clonotype. This chain uses TRBV5-1 with TRBJ2-1; D perhaps matches TRBD1 (7 bases). The CDR3 covers 17 residues. Trimming shortened V by 4 bases and J by 0 bases, and 17 bases separated the two germline ends. Germline V gene sequence: CDR1 SGHRS, CDR2 YFSETQ. The CDR3 sequence is CASSLEGDSFSYNEQFF. In nucleotides, the CDR3 is TGCGCCAGCAGCCTGGAGGGGGACAGCTTCTCCTACAATGAGCAGTTCTTC.

This clonotype has more than one count but fewer than ten. The chain recombines TRBV29-1 with TRBJ1-2, with a possible D match to TRBD1 (5 bases). The CDR3 totals 12 residues. The germline V gene has CDR1 SQVTM and CDR2 ANQGSEA. Trimming pared 2 bases from V and 2 bases from J, leaving 6 bases between. CDR3 DNA: TGCAGCGTTGAACGGGGGAACTATGGCTACACCTTC. Protein product: CSVERGNYGYTF.

The chain couples TRBV20-1 to TRBJ2-7; possible D gene TRBD2, 5 bases. V was shortened by 8 bases and J by 4 bases, with 12 bases between the two germline ends. Germline lookup yields CDR1 DFQATT and CDR2 SNEGSKA (reference sequence). The CDR3 totals 11 residues. In DNA form, the CDR3 reads TGCAGTCTTAAACCGGGGTACGAGCAGTACTTC. Protein sequence: CSLKPGYEQYF.

The chain carries TRBV28 and TRBJ2-3; D call uncertain. This CDR3 has 13 residues. Trimming pared 6 bases from V and 2 bases from J, leaving 9 bases between. CDR1 and CDR2 from the germline V gene are MDHEN and SYDVKM. DNA of the CDR3: TGTGCCAGCAGCTCACGCCCCACAGATACGCAGTATTTT. This translates into CASSSRPTDTQYF.

The CDR3 spells CASSYSKDSHSPLHF. For the CDR3, the DNA is TGTGCCAGCAGTTATAGTAAGGACAGCCATTCACCCCTCCACTTT. The chain employs TRBV6-6 and TRBJ1-6; TRBD1 might be the D (6 bases). V lost 3 bases and J 8 bases, leaving 14 bases between the germline ends. The V gene's germline CDR1 is MNHNY and CDR2 SVGAGI (reference sequence). The CDR3 loop spans 15 amino acids.